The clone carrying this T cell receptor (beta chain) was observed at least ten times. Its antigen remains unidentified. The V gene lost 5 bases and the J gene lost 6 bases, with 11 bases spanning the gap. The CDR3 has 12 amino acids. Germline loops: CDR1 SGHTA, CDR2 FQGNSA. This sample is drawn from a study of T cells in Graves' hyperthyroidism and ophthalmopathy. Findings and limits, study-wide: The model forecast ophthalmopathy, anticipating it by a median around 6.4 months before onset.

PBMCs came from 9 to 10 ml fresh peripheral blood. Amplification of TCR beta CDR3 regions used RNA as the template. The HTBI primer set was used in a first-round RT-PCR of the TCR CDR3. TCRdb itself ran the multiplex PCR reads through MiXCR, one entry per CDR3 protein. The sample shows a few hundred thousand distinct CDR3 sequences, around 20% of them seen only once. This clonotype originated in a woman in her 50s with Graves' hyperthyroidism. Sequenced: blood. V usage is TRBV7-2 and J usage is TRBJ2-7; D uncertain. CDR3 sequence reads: CASSLMGVEQYF. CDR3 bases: TGTGCCAGCAGCCTTATGGGTGTCGAGCAGTACTTC.